Below are 9 T cell receptor beta chains sequenced from a single sample in a study of blood T cell repertoires in COVID-19 (dated by TCRdb to the early 2020s). Library method: the immunoSEQ multiplex PCR assay. TCRdb stores this immuneACCESS table with in-frame sequences only. Part of the clones is absent; in the studies checked, under half of the shortfall reflects unresolved V genes, and no reason is known for the rest. Present in this sample are about 480,000 clones, 70% to 90% of which were seen just once. The top ten clonotypes cover around 1.8% of the sample. Sequenced sample: PBMCs or T cells enriched from blood (not recorded which). The receptors shown here come from a woman under 30 with acute COVID-19.

The rearrangement uses TRBV6-5 and TRBJ2-1; a possible D gene is TRBD1 (6 bases). This CDR3 spans 16 amino acids. Looked up from germline, CDR1 is MNHEY and CDR2 is SVGAGI. V was shortened by 0 bases and J by 6 bases, with 15 bases between the two germline ends. The CDR3 DNA follows: TGTGCCAGCAGTTACTCGGGGGCCCAAAGCTTCAATGAGCAGTTCTTC. This codes for CASSYSGAQSFNEQFF.

The rearrangement joins TRBV6-5 to TRBJ1-2; 9 nucleotides align to TRBD1. CDR1 is MNHEY and CDR2 is SVGAGI in the germline V gene. This CDR3 is 14 amino acids long. V shed 0 bases and J 8 bases; nucleotides not matched to a gene: 4. Here the CDR3 reads CASSYSDRGWGYTF. DNA for the CDR3: TGTGCCAGCAGTTACTCGGACAGGGGTTGGGGCTACACCTTC.

Comment on this clone: The junction departs from germline at one end; a sequencing error may be responsible. The CDR3 bases are TGTGCCAGCTCTCCACTACTACAGGGGCGGAGGACTGAAGCTTTCTTT. Translation: CASSPLLQGRRTEAFF. V and J are TRBV18 and TRBJ1-1, with 7 positions matching TRBD1. Germline V gene data show CDR1 as KGHSH and CDR2 as LQKENI. The CDR3 loop spans 16 amino acids. Together with reference TRBV18 and TRBJ1-1, the CDR3 gives the full variable domain: NAGVMQNPRHLVRRRGQEARLRCSPMKGHSHVYWYRQLPEEGLKFMVYLQKENIIDESGMPKERFSAEFPKEGPSILRIQQVVRGDSAAYFCASSPLLQGRRTEAFFGQGTRLTVV.

The chain couples TRBV21-1 to TRBJ2-7; TRBD1 was called by the table and not checked on the DNA. TRBV21-1 is noted as a pseudogene. CDR3 length equals 15 residues. This CDR3 reads CASSLGQGGPYEQYF. The CDR3 DNA follows: TGTGCCAGCAGCCTCGGACAGGGGGGCCCCTACGAGCAGTACTTC.

Here the CDR3 reads CASTRSSYEQYF. Written as DNA, the CDR3 is TGTGCCAGCACAAGGAGCTCCTACGAGCAGTACTTC. This chain links TRBV7-2 with TRBJ2-7; D is undetermined. The V gene's germline CDR1 is SGHTA and CDR2 FQGNSA. The CDR3 is made up of 12 amino acids. V was pared by 7 bases and J by 0 bases, with 7 bases between.

As DNA, the CDR3 is TGTGCCAGCAGCAAAGCGGTGAGGGAGGGCAATCAGCCCCAGCATTTT. As protein: CASSKAVREGNQPQHF. The chain links TRBV21-1 to TRBJ1-5. TRBV21-1 is listed as a pseudogene. The CDR3 length is 16 residues.

This chain links TRBV15 with TRBJ2-2; 8 positions agree with TRBD1. Germline CDR1 is LNHNV and CDR2 is YYDKDF (reference sequence). Trimming cost V 3 bases and J 3 bases; bases outside gene matches: 6. The CDR3 is 16 amino acids. The CDR3 sequence is CATSSPRGLDTGELFF. CDR3 in DNA: TGTGCCACCAGCAGCCCCAGGGGGCTGGACACCGGGGAGCTGTTTTTT.

The genes are TRBV2 and TRBJ2-1; tentatively, D is TRBD2 (6 bases). This CDR3 has 13 residues. The V end was cut by 10 bases, the J end by 9 bases, with 19 bases between. The germline gives CDR1 SNHLY, CDR2 FYNNEI. In DNA form, the CDR3 reads TGTGCCACGAACCGGGACCTCGGGGGTGAGCAGTTCTTC. Translating gives CATNRDLGGEQFF.

V is TRBV27 and J is TRBJ2-3; TRBD2 is a possible D gene (5 bases). The CDR3 consists of 15 residues. The V and J ends lost 1 base and 5 bases respectively, with 13 bases between them. The V gene's germline CDR1 is MNHEY and CDR2 SMNVEV (reference sequence). The DNA for the CDR3 is TGTGCCAGCAGTTTATTTAGCGCCCGGGGAGATACGCAGTATTTT. Encoded protein: CASSLFSARGDTQYF.